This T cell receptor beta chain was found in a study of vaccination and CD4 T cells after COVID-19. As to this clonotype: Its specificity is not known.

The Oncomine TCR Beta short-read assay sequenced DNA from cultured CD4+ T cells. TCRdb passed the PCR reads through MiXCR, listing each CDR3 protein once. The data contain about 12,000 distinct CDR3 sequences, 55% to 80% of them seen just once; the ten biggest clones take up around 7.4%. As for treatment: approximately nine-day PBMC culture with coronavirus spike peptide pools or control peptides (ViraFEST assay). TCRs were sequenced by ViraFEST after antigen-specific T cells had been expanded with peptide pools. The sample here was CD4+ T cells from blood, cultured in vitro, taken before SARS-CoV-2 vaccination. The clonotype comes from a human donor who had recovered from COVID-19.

CDR3: CASRVSGRASNEQFF. DNA for the CDR3: TGTGCCAGCAGGGTTAGCGGGAGGGCGAGTAATGAGCAGTTCTTC. The V and J genes are TRBV7-2 and TRBJ2-1; 11 positions agree with TRBD2. Germline CDR1 and CDR2: SGHTA and FQGNSA. J was trimmed by 7 bases and V by 6 bases; bases with no gene match: 8. The CDR3 is 15 residues long.